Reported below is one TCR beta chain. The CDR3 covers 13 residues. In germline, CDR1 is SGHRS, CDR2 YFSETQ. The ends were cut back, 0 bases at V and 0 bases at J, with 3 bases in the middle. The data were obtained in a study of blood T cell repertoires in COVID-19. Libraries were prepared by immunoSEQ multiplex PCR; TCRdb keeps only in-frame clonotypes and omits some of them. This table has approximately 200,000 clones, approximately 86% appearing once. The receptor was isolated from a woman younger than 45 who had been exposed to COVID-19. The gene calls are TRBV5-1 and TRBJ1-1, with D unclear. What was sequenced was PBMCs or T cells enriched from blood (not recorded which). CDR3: CASSLVMNTEAFF. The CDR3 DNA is TGCGCCAGCAGCTTGGTTATGAACACTGAAGCTTTCTTT.